The next 11 T cell receptor beta chains were all read from a single sample in a study of cytomegalovirus exposure and HLA in healthy donors. PCR amplification relied on 60 Vbeta primers (plus 13 Jbeta primers). Libraries were prepared by immunoSEQ multiplex PCR; TCRdb keeps only in-frame clonotypes and omits some of them. The table records about 80,000 clones, approximately 66% of them present only once. The sample consisted of PBMCs. These receptors were obtained from a male donor in good health and CMV-seropositive.

V and J are TRBV7-2 and TRBJ2-3; 11 bases map to TRBD2. The CDR3 extends over 16 amino acids. Germline V gives CDR1 SGHTA, CDR2 FQGNSA. Trimming removed 1 base from V and 7 bases from J; junction bases left unmatched: 7. The CDR3 loop reads CASSLEGLAGLYTQYF. The DNA of the CDR3 is TGTGCCAGCAGCTTAGAAGGACTAGCGGGCTTATATACGCAGTATTTT.

This clone was observed a few times. This sequence joins TRBV2 and TRBJ1-6; D gene ambiguous. Trimming took 1 base from V and 7 from J, leaving 5 bases between them. The CDR3 has 13 residues. From germline, CDR1 is SNHLY and CDR2 FYNNEI. The CDR3 DNA reads TGTGCCAGCAGTGAAGACTTCAATTCACCCCTCCACTTT. Translated, it gives CASSEDFNSPLHF.

The chain has TRBV18 and TRBJ2-5, with 8 bases aligning to TRBD2. V dropped 4 bases and J dropped 4; count of bases not matched to a gene: 14. Germline V gene data show CDR1 as KGHSH and CDR2 as LQKENI. The CDR3 is 17 amino acids. CDR3 sequence reads: CASSLRTSRGRRETQYF. The CDR3 coding sequence is TGTGCCAGCTCACTTCGGACTAGCCGAGGGAGACGAGAGACCCAGTACTTC.

This clone was counted once. The chain is built from TRBV28 and TRBJ2-5; 10 bases are a match to TRBD1. CDR1 and CDR2 from the germline V gene are MDHEN and SYDVKM. This CDR3 is 15 amino acids long. Trimming cost V 3 bases and J 5 bases; bases outside gene matches: 6. The CDR3 region is CASSFRDRGGETQYF. The CDR3 nucleotides read TGTGCCAGCAGTTTCCGGGACAGGGGTGGCGAGACCCAGTACTTC. Drawing the rest from reference TRBV28 and TRBJ2-5, the complete variable domain is DVKVTQSSRYLVKRTGEKVFLECVQDMDHENMFWYRQDPGLGLRLIYFSYDVKMKEKGDIPEGYSVSREKKERFSLILESASTNQTSMYLCASSFRDRGGETQYFGPGTRLLVL.

This clone was detected many times. This chain connects TRBV4-2 to TRBJ2-7; D may be TRBD1 (6 bases). CDR1 is LGHNA and CDR2 is YNFKEQ in the germline V gene. This CDR3 comprises 15 residues. The V end was cut by 0 bases, the J end by 3 bases, with 12 bases between. CDR3 amino acids: CASSQDSGAVYEQYF. For the CDR3, the DNA is TGTGCCAGCAGCCAAGACTCAGGGGCGGTCTACGAGCAGTACTTC.

This chain connects TRBV5-1 to TRBJ2-3, with D perhaps TRBD2 (6 bases). CDR1 SGHRS and CDR2 YFSETQ come from the germline V gene. V was cut by 1 base and J by 0 bases, with 9 bases left in between. The CDR3 loop spans 15 amino acids. The CDR3, as DNA: TGCGCCAGCAGCTTGCGGGGGACTAGCACAGATACGCAGTATTTT. It translates to CASSLRGTSTDTQYF.

This chain joins TRBV30 and TRBJ2-7; D not certain. The CDR3 length is 13 residues. V lost 0 bases to trimming and J lost 5 bases, with 11 bases between them. CDR1 and CDR2 from the germline V gene are GTSNPN and SVGIG (reference sequence). CDR3 DNA: TGTGCCTGGAGTGTATCCGGGTTACACGAGCAGTACTTC. This codes for CAWSVSGLHEQYF.

This clone appeared a few times. The gene calls are TRBV15 and TRBJ2-7; possibly TRBD1 for D (6 bases). The V end was cut by 2 bases, the J end by 4 bases, with 9 bases between. CDR1 is LNHNV and CDR2 is YYDKDF in the germline V gene (reference sequence). The CDR3 is 13 residues long. The CDR3 region is CATSRIGGYEQYF. The CDR3, as DNA: TGTGCCACCAGCAGAATAGGGGGATACGAGCAGTACTTC. Filled out from reference TRBV15 and TRBJ2-7, the complete variable domain reads DAMVIQNPRYQVTQFGKPVTLSCSQTLNHNVMYWYQQKSSQAPKLLFHYYDKDFNNEADTPDNFQSRRPNTSFCFLDIRSPGLGDTAMYLCATSRIGGYEQYFGPGTRLTVT.

The V call is TRBV28, the J call TRBJ2-3; maybe TRBD2 (5 bases). Germline values: CDR1 MDHEN, CDR2 SYDVKM. The CDR3 runs to 13 residues. V gave up 6 bases and J gave up 7 bases, with 14 bases separating them. CDR3 sequence (DNA): TGTGCCAGCAGACAAGGACTGTTAAATACGCAGTATTTT. It codes for CASRQGLLNTQYF.

The CDR3 here is CATSRGLAGGVTGELFF. In DNA form, the CDR3 reads TGTGCCACCAGCAGAGGACTAGCGGGAGGGGTCACCGGGGAGCTGTTTTTT. The gene calls are TRBV15 and TRBJ2-2; 14 bases are a match to TRBD2. This CDR3 contains 17 residues. Germline V CDR1 and CDR2: LNHNV, YYDKDF (reference sequence). Germline trimming cut 1 base from V and 4 bases from J; bases unmatched to any gene: 2.

The rearrangement links TRBV27 to TRBJ2-1, with D tentatively TRBD2 (6 bases). Trimming removed 8 bases at V and 6 bases at J, with 8 bases between. CDR3 length: 11 residues. In germline, CDR1 is MNHEY, CDR2 SMNVEV (reference sequence). The CDR3 coding sequence is TGTGCCAGCGAGGAGGGCAATGAGCAGTTCTTC. Translating it yields CASEEGNEQFF.